This note documents a single T cell receptor (beta chain) sequence. What this receptor recognizes is not known. No qualities accompany the bases; no much larger clone lies one base away. These data originate in a study of shared clonotypes between healthy human individuals (dated by TCRdb to the early 2020s). Regarding the complete study: The cohort comprised a couple of women and a few men aged 18 to 49 years. Per donor, three plates each were used for CD4 naive and CD4 memory, two for CD8 naive, and one for CD8 memory. Blood TCR repertoires of a handful of healthy adults were deeply sequenced to estimate repertoire size and the extent of clonotype sharing between individuals. To increase sequencing depth and limit assay-specific biases, TCR repertoire library preparation and sequencing were carried out by different laboratories using diverse techniques. Leukapheresis yielded between about 0.94 and 9.5 billion PBMCs per donor.

The donors were healthy, HIV-negative adults with no recently reported acute infections or vaccinations. Every donor was a Caucasian adult residing in Nashville, Tennessee, USA. CD4+ T cells were enriched by magnetic negative selection, after which naive cells were positively selected on CD45RA and the negative fraction was taken as the memory subset. Blood was collected by leukapheresis, and PBMCs were isolated by Ficoll-Histopaque density gradient centrifugation and then cryopreserved in liquid nitrogen vapor phase. Analytical flow cytometry was used to check the purity and quantity of every magnetically sorted T cell population. Each sorted fraction had its genomic DNA isolated and then quantified by UV absorbance on a Nanodrop 2000c. The junction carries 22 bases between V and J, which are trimmed by 7 bases and 13 bases respectively. The cysteine opens and the phenylalanine closes a CDR3 of 13 amino acids. The sequence is cut down to CDR3 DNA, 39 bases in frame from base 1. Reading the germline V gene gives CDR1 MDHEN and CDR2 SYDVKM.

Using the deep immunoSEQ assay, multiplex PCR amplified TCR CDR3 regions from genomic DNA. Extracted genomic DNA from each cell subset was distributed evenly across all wells of several immunoSEQ 96-well plates, and each plate was treated as a replicate. For sorted subsets, each replicate PCR was loaded with roughly 190 ng genomic DNA, equivalent to 30,000 or so T cell genomes. The purified libraries were quantified using a Qubit 3.0 fluorometer, sized with a Bioanalyzer 2100, and then quantified again using the KAPA Library Quantification kit. Every immunoSEQ 96-well plate was sequenced on a dedicated single-read 150-cycle Illumina NextSeq 550 flow cell. The study's processing was this. Because the immunoSEQ output held only junctional sequences and lacked quality scores, the filtering could not match the filtering applied to full-length reads. To assign V/J genes and CDR3, sequences were annotated against IMGT germline references using PyIR, a Python wrapper for IgBLAST v1.9. Reads with weak V/J assignments (E-value above 1e-6), missing CDR3, stop codons, out-of-frame junctions, or ambiguous translated residues were removed. V3J clonotypes were defined by identical inferred V gene, J gene, and CDR3 amino acid sequence. Percentage overlap between repertoires was calculated by dividing the number of shared unique clonotypes by the size of the smaller repertoire. Three approaches were used to assess repertoire richness: RTK rarefaction, the Chao1 estimator, and Recon v2.1 estimates of unobserved clonotypes. Generation probabilities for all TCRbeta clonotypes obtained by the gDNA method from four donors were computed using OLGA. TCRdb obtained this table from immuneACCESS and retained in-frame rearrangements with V and J assigned. These tables miss some clones; where compared with another copy, unresolved V genes account for less than half of the shortfall, and the remainder is unexplained. Clonal size and the V and J genes are those of that table, whereas D and trimming came from the DNA. Here the sample has millions of clones; around 95% occur a single time. The biggest ten clones account for 0.1% to 0.15% of the sample.

Study-wide findings and limitations: Only blood was sampled, and tissue TCR repertoires likely differ from those in blood. Pairwise subsampling led to the expectation that sequencing depth would affect the degree of clonotype sharing among donors. Clonotypes shared by all four sorted-subset donors showed higher generation probabilities than non-shared clonotypes. Larger estimated clonotype richness was generally found for naive subsets than for memory subsets. Around 5.4% of naive CD4, 3.5% of naive CD8, approximately 2% of memory CD4, and 0.35% to 0.5% of memory CD8 clonotypes were shared across a few donors. The small number of donors limited the genetic and exposure-history diversity represented. Even with the large sequencing depth, rarefaction of the sorted-subset datasets indicated that sequencing was incomplete.

The source of this sequence is a man aged 18 to 30 in good health. The receptor chain draws on TRBV28 and TRBJ1-2; the D segment cannot be called with confidence. Material for sequencing was naive CD4+ T cells sorted from blood. Sample cell subset or site, as interpreted from the label and publication: CD45RA+ positively selected. The CDR3 region: CASTKPPHGEGTF. At the DNA level, the sequence is TGTGCCAGCACCAAACCCCCCCATGGGGAAGGCACCTTC.